This TCR beta chain stems from a study of OX40 agonist ivuxolimab in advanced cancers. Study-level results: Antigen specificity of clonally expanded peripheral T cells was not established.

Concerning this clone itself: The antigen is not known.

Baseline, cycle 4 day 1, and cycle 7 day 1 were the blood sampling points. Profiled with immunoSEQ multiplex PCR; TCRdb holds only in-frame clones, not every one. The sample lists around 76,000 clones, around four fifths occurring once. CDR1 LGHNA and CDR2 YSLEER come from the germline V gene. Trimming took off 0 bases at V and 6 bases at J, with 11 bases between the two ends. CDR3 length equals 14 residues. The origin of this receptor is an adult with an advanced solid tumor such as melanoma, head and neck, liver or kidney cancer. Sequenced here: CD4+ or CD8+ T cells sorted from blood, sampled in a trial of the OX40 agonist ivuxolimab. This chain joins TRBV4-3 and TRBJ1-2, with D possibly being TRBD1 (6 bases). The DNA of the CDR3 is TGCGCCAGCAGCCAAGACTGGTCAGGGGATGGCTACACCTTC. It encodes CASSQDWSGDGYTF.